A selection of T cell receptor beta chains follows, all from one sample in a study of TIL therapy for anti-PD-1-resistant metastatic lung cancer. Libraries were prepared by immunoSEQ multiplex PCR; TCRdb keeps only in-frame clonotypes and omits some of them. The sample lists under 70,000 clones, around nine tenths seen once, with approximately 2.8% in the top ten. The sequenced sample was blood, obtained at baseline. Receptors originate from a person between 25 and 80 years old with non-small cell lung cancer. Each CDR3 is given with its conserved first and last residue. A D gene is named only where the DNA matches it firmly. A row's size may be missing; if present it is once, few, many or a size class.

v_gene	d_gene	abundance	j_gene	CDR3nt	CDR3aa
TRBV11-2	.	.	TRBJ2-5	TGTGCCAGCAGCTTAGGGGGGACAAACCTCCAAGAGACCCAGTACTTC	CASSLGGTNLQETQYF
TRBV28	TRBD2	.	TRBJ2-7	TGTGCCAGCAGACCCGCCGGGACTAGCGGGGGACCATACTACGAGCAGTACTTC	CASRPAGTSGGPYYEQYF
TRBV28	.	.	TRBJ2-7	TGTGCCAGCAGGGCGGGTCCCCTCGAGCAGTACTTC	CASRAGPLEQYF
TRBV6-5	.	.	TRBJ1-1	TGTGCCAGCAGTTACAGGGCCACTATGAACACTGAAGCTTTCTTT	CASSYRATMNTEAFF
TRBV5-1	TRBD1	.	TRBJ2-7	TGCGCCAGCAGCCCTTCGACAGGGCGAGAGCAGTACTTC	CASSPSTGREQYF
TRBV12-3/TRBV12-4	TRBD1	.	TRBJ2-7	TGTGCCAGCTATCAGGGGGCAGGGGAGCAGTACTTC	CASYQGAGEQYF
TRBV5-4	.	.	TRBJ1-1	TGTGCCAGCAGCCGTTCTTATGGGGGGAACACTGAAGCTTTCTTT	CASSRSYGGNTEAFF
TRBV6-1	.	.	TRBJ2-5	TGTGCCAGCAGTGAACACGCGGAGACCCAGTACTTC	CASSEHAETQYF
TRBV30	.	.	TRBJ2-1	TGTGCCTGGAGTGTGGGGGGCAGCTCCTACAATGAGCAGTTCTTC	CAWSVGGSSYNEQFF
TRBV28	TRBD1	medium-sized	TRBJ1-2	TGTGCCAGCAGTTCCAATAGGCTAGACAGGGGCCCCTATGGCTACACCTTC	CASSSNRLDRGPYGYTF
TRBV4-1	TRBD1	few	TRBJ1-6	TGCGCCAGCAGCCATCTTACACGAGAGGGGGCCGGCTCACCCCTCCACTTT	CASSHLTREGAGSPLHF
TRBV5-1	.	.	TRBJ1-1	TGCGCCAGCAGCTTGACACCTTCGAACACTGAAGCTTTCTTT	CASSLTPSNTEAFF
TRBV9	.	.	TRBJ1-3	TGTGCCAGCAGCGTCTCTACAGGCATAGGCTCTGGAAACACCATATATTTT	CASSVSTGIGSGNTIYF
TRBV7-9	.	.	TRBJ1-1	TGTGCCAGCAGCTTAGTCGGGGGGCAAACTGAAGCTTTCTTT	CASSLVGGQTEAFF
TRBV15	.	.	TRBJ2-3	TGTGCCACCAGCAGAGAGGGATTGGGTACGCAGTATTTT	CATSREGLGTQYF
TRBV11-2	TRBD1	once	TRBJ1-5	TGTGCCAGCAGCTCCCTGGGACAGGGCAATCAGCCCCAGCATTTT	CASSSLGQGNQPQHF
TRBV27	TRBD1	.	TRBJ1-2	TGTGCCAGCAGTTCGCCTGGACAGGGGGCGAAAGGCTACACCTTC	CASSSPGQGAKGYTF
TRBV6-5	TRBD1	.	TRBJ1-4	TGTGCCAGCAGTTACGGGACAGGCGTTAATGAAAAACTGTTTTTT	CASSYGTGVNEKLFF
TRBV6-5	TRBD1	few	TRBJ1-3	TGTGCCAGCAGTCCTCGGGACAGTGCTGGAAACACCATATATTTT	CASSPRDSAGNTIYF
TRBV11-2	.	.	TRBJ1-1	TGTGCCAGCAGCTTTGGAGTGGAGGGCACTGAAGCTTTCTTT	CASSFGVEGTEAFF
TRBV12-5	TRBD1	.	TRBJ1-2	TGTGCTAGTGGCTGGACAGGGGGCCGAACTAACTATGGCTACACCTTC	CASGWTGGRTNYGYTF
TRBV15	.	.	TRBJ2-1	TGTGCCACCAGCGCAGGGGGGGTGTACAATGAGCAGTTCTTC	CATSAGGVYNEQFF
TRBV28	.	.	TRBJ2-2	TGTGCCAGCAGTTTTCCCGGGGAGCTGTTTTTT	CASSFPGELFF
TRBV9	.	few	TRBJ2-5	TGTGCCAGCAGCGTAGAAGGGAGAGAGACCCAGTACTTC	CASSVEGRETQYF
TRBV6-2/TRBV6-3	.	.	TRBJ2-1	TGTGCCAGCAGTTATTTAGGGGGGTCCTACAATGAGCAGTTCTTC	CASSYLGGSYNEQFF
TRBV5-1	.	.	TRBJ2-3	TGCGCCAGCAGCGAGGGGGGGCGAGGCACAGATACGCAGTATTTT	CASSEGGRGTDTQYF
TRBV10-1	.	once	TRBJ2-7	TGCGCCAGCAGTGACGGGGGTTTGTCCTACGAGCAGTACTTC	CASSDGGLSYEQYF
TRBV5-6	.	.	TRBJ2-7	TGTGCCAGCAGCTTGGGAGGGGCGAATCGCGAGCAGTACTTC	CASSLGGANREQYF
TRBV28	.	.	TRBJ2-1	TGTGCCAGCAGTAACCGAGGAGAGCAGTTCTTC	CASSNRGEQFF
TRBV18	.	once	TRBJ1-3	TGTGCCAGCTCGGAATTGGGACTGAACTCTGGAAACACCATATATTTT	CASSELGLNSGNTIYF
TRBV7-9	.	.	TRBJ2-1	TGTGCCAGCAGAGAAGGGGGGGCTGAGCAGTTCTTC	CASREGGAEQFF
TRBV28	.	.	TRBJ2-7	TGTGCCAGCAGTTTATTGGGCCTCTCCTACGAGCAGTACTTC	CASSLLGLSYEQYF
TRBV4-1	.	few	TRBJ2-7	TGCGCCAGCAGCCCCCAGACCTTCACCTACGAGCAGTACTTC	CASSPQTFTYEQYF
TRBV27	TRBD1	.	TRBJ2-7	TGTGCCAGCAGTCTATACGGACAGGCCTACGAGCAGTACTTC	CASSLYGQAYEQYF
TRBV11-2	.	.	TRBJ2-1	TGTGCCAGCAGCGGGAGCGGGGGACAGGGCCTCAATGAGCAGTTCTTC	CASSGSGGQGLNEQFF